The sequence of this T cell receptor beta chain was determined in a study of blood T cell repertoires in COVID-19. The table came from immunoSEQ multiplex PCR; TCRdb's copy has only in-frame clones and leaves some out. The sample includes about 110,000 clones, around 79% of them seen just once. The receptor's source is an elderly woman with active or convalescent COVID-19. The sequencing input was peripheral blood.

In nucleotides, the CDR3 is TGTGCCACCCCGCGGAGGGGTCCCTCCTACGAGCAGTACTTC. It specifies CATPRRGPSYEQYF. The genes are TRBV27 and TRBJ2-7, with a tentative D call TRBD2 (6 bases). This CDR3 is built from 14 residues. From germline, CDR1 is MNHEY and CDR2 SMNVEV (reference sequence). Between the trimmed V and J ends, which lost 10 bases and 0 bases, there was a span of 16 bases.